Listed below are T cell receptor beta chains from one sample, sequenced in a study of T cells expressing NK-cell markers. TCRdb re-called the 5' RACE reads and catalogs CDR3 proteins one per entry, DNA excluded. The specimen's table records about 430,000 distinct CDR3 sequences. The sample consisted of blood T cells: a sorted CD56 or NKG2C T cell subset, CD4+ or CD8+ T cells, or bulk PBMC T cells (not recorded which). The source of these receptors is a woman aged 45-65 years in good health. The CDR3 runs from the conserved cysteine through the conserved F or W. The order of the fields is V gene, J gene, CDR3 protein.

V: TRBV24-1; J: TRBJ2-3; CDR3: CATSLPPTDTQYF
V: TRBV29-1; J: TRBJ2-3; CDR3: CSADAGQTLDTQYF
V: TRBV10-1; J: TRBJ2-7; CDR3: CATHPGTGVGEQYF
V: TRBV7-2; J: TRBJ2-3; CDR3: CASSLAGLAGGPSDTDTQYF
V: TRBV5-1; J: TRBJ2-7; CDR3: CASSFSTRGQGGQLYEQYF
V: TRBV5-1; J: TRBJ2-1; CDR3: CASSIIRDRGSNEQFF
V: TRBV11-2; J: TRBJ2-1; CDR3: CASSLGGQGREQFF
V: TRBV3-1; J: TRBJ2-1; CDR3: CASSQNGNLLGEQFF
V: TRBV20-1; J: TRBJ2-1; CDR3: CSARDRMDNTDEQFF
V: TRBV10-2; J: TRBJ2-5; CDR3: CASGTSGDKETQYF
V: TRBV12-3/TRBV12-4; J: TRBJ1-4; CDR3: CASSSGRNEKLFF
V: TRBV20-1; J: TRBJ2-7; CDR3: CSAISGRGTSYEQYF
V: TRBV7-9; J: TRBJ2-5; CDR3: CASSPFREAQETQYF
V: TRBV29-1; J: TRBJ1-2; CDR3: CSVVQGQDGYTF
V: TRBV30; J: TRBJ2-3; CDR3: CARGAGNTDTQYF
V: TRBV12-5; J: TRBJ1-1; CDR3: CASGPLGTEAFF
V: TRBV12-3/TRBV12-4; J: TRBJ2-5; CDR3: CASSSGARIVETQYF
V: TRBV12-3/TRBV12-4; J: TRBJ2-1; CDR3: CASSLNAGRYYNEQFF
V: TRBV11-2; J: TRBJ2-1; CDR3: CASSRRTSSGEQFF
V: TRBV5-1; J: TRBJ1-1; CDR3: CASSPMRPTGYTEAFF
V: TRBV7-2; J: TRBJ2-5; CDR3: CASSRSPAGVQETQYF
V: TRBV4-2; J: TRBJ2-5; CDR3: CASSQAVAHQETQYF
V: TRBV5-1; J: TRBJ1-2; CDR3: CASSLGGVGENYGYTF
V: TRBV6-1; J: TRBJ1-1; CDR3: CASTWRVNTEAFF
V: TRBV11-2; J: TRBJ1-3; CDR3: CASTTWGNSGNTIYF
V: TRBV27; J: TRBJ1-5; CDR3: CASRGWGEGNQPQHF
V: TRBV4-1; J: TRBJ1-1; CDR3: CASSQEGRAGGAFF
V: TRBV19; J: TRBJ2-6; CDR3: CASSVPGGWANVLTF
V: TRBV28; J: TRBJ1-5; CDR3: CASREGGQPQHF
V: TRBV6-6; J: TRBJ1-3; CDR3: CASSSTGGSFTSLNTIYF
V: TRBV20-1; J: TRBJ2-1; CDR3: CSAAREAGGLNEQFF